Shown below are 21 T cell receptor beta chains from a single sample sequenced in a study of cytomegalovirus exposure and HLA in healthy donors. The primer mix had 60 Vbeta and 13 Jbeta primers. Assay: immunoSEQ multiplex PCR; the TCRdb copy retains only in-frame clones and omits some. This table holds about 150,000 clones, around 82% found once. Sequencing input: PBMCs. The receptors come from a woman in her forties or fifties in good health and CMV-seropositive.

This rearrangement joins TRBV9 to TRBJ1-3; TRBD1 agrees at 10 bases. Germline lookup yields CDR1 SGDLS and CDR2 YYNGEE. V was clipped by 4 bases and J by 2 bases; unmatched bases: 12. There are 18 residues in the CDR3. CDR3 region: CASSSRSGQGTPGNTIYF. CDR3 DNA: TGTGCCAGCAGCTCTAGGTCGGGACAGGGGACTCCTGGAAACACCATATATTTT.

This chain connects TRBV7-2 to TRBJ2-2, with D possibly being TRBD1 (6 bases). Germline V gene sequence: CDR1 SGHTA, CDR2 FQGNSA. The CDR3 is made up of 15 amino acids. V lost 5 bases and J lost 1, with 11 bases in between. CDR3 amino acids: CASSPQGQNTGELFF. The CDR3 coding sequence is TGTGCCAGCAGCCCCCAGGGACAGAACACCGGGGAGCTGTTTTTT. The full variable domain, in which reference TRBV7-2 and TRBJ2-2 provide the parts outside the CDR3, is GAGVSQSPSNKVTEKGKDVELRCDPISGHTALYWYRQSLGQGLEFLIYFQGNSAPDKSGLPSDRFSAERTGGSVSTLTIQRTQQEDSAVYLCASSPQGQNTGELFFGEGSRLTVL.

The V and J genes are TRBV6-6 and TRBJ2-7, with D perhaps TRBD2 (7 bases). The CDR3 is made up of 15 amino acids. The germline CDR1 and CDR2 sequences are MNHNY and SVGAGI (reference sequence). V lost 5 bases and J 9 bases, leaving 23 bases between the germline ends. DNA of the CDR3: TGTGCCAGCAGTCTTTGGGACAAGGGGGGGGAAGGGCAGTACTTC. Residues: CASSLWDKGGEGQYF.

V usage is TRBV5-4 and J usage is TRBJ2-2; 8 nucleotides align to TRBD2. J was trimmed by 2 bases and V by 5 bases; bases with no gene match: 8. Germline V gives CDR1 SGHNT, CDR2 YYREEE (reference sequence). The length of the CDR3 is 16 residues. The CDR3 sequence: CASSFAGTSNTGELFF. Written as DNA, the CDR3 is TGTGCCAGCAGTTTCGCCGGGACTAGTAACACCGGGGAGCTGTTTTTT.

Worth noting for this clone: At one of its ends the junction is not consistent with the germline gene, which may arise from a read error. The chain couples TRBV13 to TRBJ2-1, with D perhaps matching TRBD1 (6 bases). The germline V gene encodes CDR1 PRHDT and CDR2 FYEKMQ (reference sequence). This CDR3 region has 14 residues. This chain's CDR3 is CASSLGTPGQGRVF. The CDR3 coding sequence is TGTGCCAGCAGCTTAGGCACTCCGGGACAAGGTAGGGTCTTC.

V usage is TRBV5-4 and J usage is TRBJ2-7, with 7 positions matching TRBD2. Trimming cost V 2 bases and J 6 bases; bases outside gene matches: 5. Germline lookup yields CDR1 SGHNT and CDR2 YYREEE (reference sequence). This CDR3 region has 13 residues. The CDR3 DNA reads as TGTGCCAGCAGCTTTCGACTAGCAGGCGAGCAGTACTTC. Protein: CASSFRLAGEQYF.

V and J are TRBV5-6 and TRBJ2-3, with D uncertain. The length of the CDR3 is 13 residues. CDR1 is SGHDT, CDR2 YYEEEE, per germline. V was clipped by 4 bases and J by 2 bases, with 8 bases between them. The CDR3: CASSVPHTDTQYF. The CDR3 nucleotides read TGTGCCAGCAGCGTCCCCCACACAGATACGCAGTATTTT.

The rearrangement links TRBV10-3 to TRBJ1-6, with 8 bases fitting TRBD1. CDR3 length equals 16 residues. Per germline, CDR1 ENHRY and CDR2 SYGVKD. Trimming at V came to 3 bases and at J to 7 bases, leaving 8 bases not matched to a gene. CDR3 region: CAISDRGHQRNSPLHF. The CDR3 DNA reads as TGTGCCATCAGTGACAGGGGGCATCAAAGGAATTCACCCCTCCACTTT.

This clone turned up a few times. The V and J genes are TRBV7-8 and TRBJ1-4, with 7 nucleotides matching TRBD1. This CDR3 is built from 15 residues. Germline assignment: CDR1 SGHVS and CDR2 FQNEAQ. The J segment lost 8 bases and the V segment lost 1 base, leaving 7 bases of the junction unmatched. CDR3 DNA: TGTGCCAGCAGCTTAGTAGACAGGGCCGGGGAAAAACTGTTTTTT. It yields the protein CASSLVDRAGEKLFF.

This clone has more than one count but fewer than ten. The V and J genes are TRBV6-1 and TRBJ1-2; D is possibly TRBD1 (6 bases). Trimming pared 5 bases from V and 4 bases from J, leaving 17 bases between. The CDR3 consists of 15 residues. Germline loops: CDR1 MNHNS, CDR2 SASEGT. CDR3 sequence reads: CASSSGQPGTYGYTF. The DNA for the CDR3 is TGTGCCAGCAGTTCCGGACAGCCTGGAACCTATGGCTACACCTTC.

This chain joins TRBV5-8 and TRBJ2-1; 10 nucleotides line up with TRBD2. Germline assignment: CDR1 SGHTS and CDR2 YDEGEE. The J segment lost 8 bases and the V segment lost 2 bases, leaving 7 bases of the junction unmatched. CDR3 size: 15 residues. CDR3 amino acids: CASSLGSGGMDEQFF. CDR3 nucleotides: TGTGCCAGCAGCTTAGGTAGCGGGGGGATGGATGAGCAGTTCTTC.

The CDR3 spells CASSQGQSYEQYF. The CDR3 DNA reads as TGTGCCAGCAGCCAAGGGCAGTCCTACGAGCAGTACTTC. This chain links TRBV14 with TRBJ2-7; D ambiguous. Germline V gives CDR1 SGHDN, CDR2 FVKESK. Trimming removed 1 base from V and 1 base from J, with 5 bases in between. CDR3 length: 13 amino acids.

Only a few counts were recorded for this clone. The V gene is TRBV20-1, the J gene TRBJ2-7; no definite D call. Germline CDR1 DFQATT, CDR2 SNEGSKA (reference sequence). The CDR3 totals 11 residues. Trimming left V 0 bases short and J 7 bases short, with 7 bases between. The chain's CDR3 is CSARDRQEQYF. As DNA, the CDR3 is TGCAGTGCTAGAGATCGCCAGGAGCAGTACTTC.

This chain links TRBV30 with TRBJ2-3, with 9 bases that match TRBD1. The V gene's germline CDR1 is GTSNPN and CDR2 SVGIG (reference sequence). The CDR3 contains 17 residues. With 3 bases clipped from V and 2 bases from J, the junction kept 12 bases outside the gene matches. The CDR3 nucleotides read TGTGCCTGGAGGGGGGACAGGGCAACAGTTGTCACAGATACGCAGTATTTT. It yields the protein CAWRGDRATVVTDTQYF. Combining the CDR3 with reference TRBV30 and TRBJ2-3 gives the whole variable domain SQTIHQWPATLVQPVGSPLSLECTVEGTSNPNLYWYRQAAGRGLQLLFYSVGIGQISSEVPQNLSASRPQDRQFILSSKKLLLSDSGFYLCAWRGDRATVVTDTQYFGPGTRLTVL.

V gene TRBV7-2 combines with J gene TRBJ1-6, with 8 bases aligning to TRBD1. The CDR3 extends over 14 amino acids. Germline lookup yields CDR1 SGHTA and CDR2 FQGNSA. The V gene end was trimmed by 5 bases and the J gene end by 7 bases; junction bases not matched to a gene: 4. CDR3 DNA sequence: TGTGCCAGCAGCGAAGGACAGGGAAATTCACCCCTCCACTTT. It yields the protein CASSEGQGNSPLHF.

The CDR3 protein is CASSLFPSSYNEQFF. The CDR3 DNA reads as TGTGCCAGCAGTTTATTCCCTAGCTCCTACAATGAGCAGTTCTTC. The chain carries TRBV27 and TRBJ2-1; unclear D gene. CDR3 length equals 15 residues. CDR1 MNHEY and CDR2 SMNVEV come from the germline V gene (reference sequence). V was cut by 1 base and J by 0 bases, with 7 bases left in between.

A single count supports this clone. This sequence joins TRBV18 and TRBJ1-1; D perhaps matches TRBD1 (6 bases). Trimming shortened V by 8 bases and J by 3 bases, and 13 bases separated the two germline ends. The CDR3 loop spans 13 amino acids. Germline V gene sequence: CDR1 KGHSH, CDR2 LQKENI. CDR3 DNA: TGTGCCAGCGCTCAGGGGCGGGACACTGAAGCTTTCTTT. Translation gives CASAQGRDTEAFF.

The J gene is TRBJ1-3, the V gene TRBV10-3; TRBD1 agrees at 7 bases. Per germline, CDR1 ENHRY and CDR2 SYGVKD. V lost 2 bases and J lost 0; bases outside the gene matches: 4. The length of the CDR3 is 16 residues. Here the CDR3 reads CAISETTGYSGNTIYF. The CDR3 DNA reads TGTGCCATCAGTGAGACGACAGGGTACTCTGGAAACACCATATATTTT.

This clone was picked up a small number of times. The gene calls are TRBV2 and TRBJ2-7, with 7 bases lining up with TRBD2. Germline values: CDR1 SNHLY, CDR2 FYNNEI. The CDR3 covers 15 residues. After removal of 4 bases from V and 2 bases from J, the junction contained 8 bases not matched to a gene. CDR3 residues: CASSGEGIGAYEQYF. The CDR3 DNA reads as TGTGCCAGCAGTGGGGAGGGTATTGGGGCCTACGAGCAGTACTTC.

This chain uses TRBV9 with TRBJ2-7; tentative D call: TRBD2 (6 bases). The CDR3 loop spans 15 amino acids. CDR1 is SGDLS and CDR2 is YYNGEE in the germline V gene. With 1 base removed from V and 0 bases from J, the gap between germline ends came to 11 bases. CDR3 sequence: CASSVRAGSSYEQYF. CDR3 nucleotide sequence: TGTGCCAGCAGCGTACGTGCGGGGAGCTCCTACGAGCAGTACTTC.

This rearrangement joins TRBV12-5 to TRBJ2-5; 9 bases align to TRBD2. CDR3 size: 15 residues. The V and J ends lost 0 bases and 6 bases, in that order; junction bases with no gene match: 5. Germline-derived CDR1 and CDR2 are LGHNT and FRNRAP. Written as DNA, the CDR3 is TGTGCTAGTGGTTTGGTAATAGCGGGGGTAAAGACCCAGTACTTC. It translates to CASGLVIAGVKTQYF.